A single sample gave rise to the 27 T cell receptor beta chains below, sequenced in a study of molecular identifiers for immune sequencing clone quantification. TCRdb re-analysed the PCR reads in MiXCR, keeping a single row per CDR3 protein. The sample records 88,000 or so distinct CDR3 sequences, 21% being singletons. Sequencing input: naive CD8+ T cells from blood, with Jurkat cell RNA spiked in. Subset in this sample: FACS-sorted CD8+CD4-CCR7+CD45RA+ naive T cells. The receptor source for this set is a human donor in good health. Some libraries in this study had Jurkat cell RNA spiked in.

The chain carries TRBV19 and TRBJ2-3; D possibly corresponds to TRBD2 (7 bases). This CDR3 has 16 amino acids. V was pared by 3 bases and J by 2 bases, with 15 bases between. Germline V gene sequence: CDR1 LNHDA, CDR2 SQIVND (reference sequence). The CDR3 sequence is CASSIKGGSPTDTQYF. In DNA, the CDR3 is TGTGCCAGTAGTATTAAGGGGGGGTCGCCCACAGATACGCAGTATTTT.

This clonotype has a count of ten or more. The CDR3 DNA reads as TGCGCCAGCAGCCCTGGGACAGCGAACACTGAAGCTTTCTTT. It is translated as CASSPGTANTEAFF. The chain links TRBV4-3 to TRBJ1-1; 7 bases line up with TRBD1. The germline V gene has CDR1 LGHNA and CDR2 YSLEER. V dropped 4 bases and J dropped 1; count of bases not matched to a gene: 3. The CDR3 loop spans 14 amino acids.

The CDR3 region has the DNA TGCAGTGCTAACAGGCCGGGACTAGCGGGAGAAGAGACCCAGTACTTC. It is translated as CSANRPGLAGEETQYF. The rearrangement links TRBV20-1 to TRBJ2-5; 14 bases align to TRBD2. The germline CDR1 and CDR2 sequences are DFQATT and SNEGSKA (reference sequence). Trimming took 4 bases from V and 3 from J; bases not matched to a gene: 7. CDR3 length: 16 residues.

The rearrangement joins TRBV7-9 to TRBJ1-1, with D uncertain. CDR1 and CDR2 (germline): SEHNR, FQNEAQ (reference sequence). This CDR3 is 13 amino acids long. V dropped 5 bases and J dropped 3 bases, with 10 bases sitting between them. The CDR3 coding sequence is TGTGCCAGCAGCAGGGATTTGGACACTGAAGCTTTCTTT. The encoded protein is CASSRDLDTEAFF.

In its sample, this clonotype was seen many times. The V gene is TRBV7-9, the J gene TRBJ2-3, with 8 bases matching TRBD2. V shed 4 bases and J 2 bases; nucleotides not matched to a gene: 8. The CDR3 runs 16 residues. CDR1 SEHNR and CDR2 FQNEAQ come from the germline V gene (reference sequence). The DNA for the CDR3 is TGTGCCAGCAGCTCCGGGCTAGCGGGTGACACAGATACGCAGTATTTT. Its translation is CASSSGLAGDTDTQYF.

Points on this clonotype: A much larger clonotype is one base distant, so this may be a read error. The chain uses TRBV6-5 and TRBJ2-7; 7 nucleotides match TRBD2. Per germline, CDR1 MNHEY and CDR2 SVGAGI. The CDR3 is 15 amino acids. CDR3 nucleotides: TGTGCCGGCAGTTACGGGGGGACTGGAACCTACGAGCAGTACTTC. It specifies CAGSYGGTGTYEQYF.

As concerns this clonotype: This sequence may be a read error, since a much larger clone differs from it by one base. The rearrangement uses TRBV4-1 and TRBJ1-2; no firm D call. Per the germline V gene, CDR1 is MGHRA and CDR2 is YSYEKL. The length of the CDR3 is 15 residues. V was trimmed by 1 base and J by 2 bases, leaving 11 bases between them. In DNA, the CDR3 is TGCGCCAGCAGCCAAGTCTCGATAAGGAACTATGGCTACACCTTC. Translating it yields CASSQVSIRNYGYTF.

The chain couples TRBV11-2 to TRBJ2-1; 9 bases map to TRBD1. V lost 3 bases, J lost 9 bases, and 6 bases stayed unmatched. Germline values: CDR1 SGHAT, CDR2 FQNNGV. This CDR3 contains 14 residues. CDR3 protein: CASSFRDREGEQFF. For the CDR3, the DNA is TGTGCCAGCAGCTTCCGGGACAGGGAGGGTGAGCAGTTCTTC.

The rearrangement uses TRBV12-3 or TRBV12-4 and TRBJ2-1, with D perhaps being TRBD1 or TRBD2 (5 bases each). This CDR3 has 15 amino acids. Deletions cut 3 bases from V and 2 bases from J, with 11 bases between. CDR3 loop: CASSLRGDPYNEQFF. For the CDR3, the DNA is TGTGCCAGCAGTTTGAGAGGGGACCCCTACAATGAGCAGTTCTTC.

Regarding this clonotype: Possible read error: a much larger clone is one base away. This chain joins TRBV24-1 and TRBJ2-3; D tentatively fits TRBD1 or TRBD2 (5 bases each). CDR3 size: 12 residues. CDR1 KGHDR and CDR2 SFDVKD come from the germline V gene. Here the CDR3 DNA reads TGTGCCACCGGGCAGGGAGCAGATACGCAGTGTTTT. Protein product: CATGQGADTQCF.

About this clonotype itself: A much larger clone is a single base away; this may be a read error. This chain joins TRBV7-6 and TRBJ2-2; no firm D call. V was clipped by 7 bases and J by 6 bases, with 6 bases between them. Germline V CDR1 and CDR2: SGHVS, FNYEAQ. The CDR3 runs to 11 residues. CDR3 sequence (DNA): TGTGCCAGCAACGGGCCCGGGGAGCTGTTTTTT. Amino acid sequence: CASNGPGELFF. Full variable domain (missing parts from reference TRBV7-6 and TRBJ2-2): GAGVSQSPRYKVTKRGQDVALRCDPISGHVSLYWYRQALGQGPEFLTYFNYEAQQDKSGLPNDRFSAERPEGSISTLTIQRTEQRDSAMYRCASNGPGELFFGEGSRLTVL.

The chain employs TRBV27 and TRBJ2-1, with TRBD2 matching 7 bases. Trimming at V came to 3 bases and at J to 2 bases, leaving 4 bases not matched to a gene. The germline gives CDR1 MNHEY, CDR2 SMNVEV (reference sequence). This CDR3 contains 15 residues. In nucleotides, the CDR3 is TGTGCCAGCAGTTTCGGCGGGAGCCCCTACAATGAGCAGTTCTTC. Translated, it gives CASSFGGSPYNEQFF.

The sample holds a few counts of this clonotype. The chain has TRBV7-9 and TRBJ2-1, with 7 positions matching TRBD2. Germline-derived CDR1 and CDR2 are SEHNR and FQNEAQ (reference sequence). Germline trimming cut 1 base from V and 7 bases from J; bases unmatched to any gene: 1. The CDR3 runs 13 residues. The CDR3 DNA is TGTGCCAGCAGCTTAGGGGGGGGGAATGAGCAGTTCTTC. This sequence encodes CASSLGGGNEQFF.

At least ten counts were recorded for this clonotype. This chain joins TRBV25-1 and TRBJ2-5; 8 bases are a match to TRBD1. Germline CDR1 and CDR2: MGHDK and SYGVNS. The CDR3 runs 16 residues. The V and J ends lost 1 base and 5 bases, in that order; junction bases with no gene match: 9. The CDR3 is CASSEWRDRGVETQYF. In DNA form, the CDR3 reads TGTGCCAGCAGTGAATGGCGTGACAGGGGTGTTGAGACCCAGTACTTC.

In this sample, this clonotype turned up once. Just one base apart from a much larger clone, this may be a read error. The chain employs TRBV10-3 and TRBJ2-7; no definite D call. The CDR3 is 11 residues long. V was pared by 3 bases and J by 9 bases, with 9 bases between. CDR1 and CDR2 from the germline V gene are ENHRY and SYGVKD. CDR3 region: CAISDSDGQYF. The CDR3 DNA sequence: TGTGCCATCAGTGACAGTGACGGGCAGTACTTC.

In regard to this clonotype: This may be a read error: a much more frequent sequence differs by one nucleotide. The chain couples TRBV28 to TRBJ2-3, with D perhaps assigned TRBD1 or TRBD2 (6 bases each). This CDR3 region has 16 residues. Germline values: CDR1 MDHEN, CDR2 SYDVKM. The CDR3 here is CASSWSWDGGTDMQYF. The CDR3 nucleotides read TGTGCCAGCAGTTGGTCATGGGACGGGGGCACAGATATGCAGTATTTT.

This clonotype has a handful of counts. The V call is TRBV6-2 or TRBV6-3, the J call TRBJ2-3, with 8 bases lining up with TRBD2. The V segment lost 5 bases and the J segment 1 base; nucleotides outside the gene matches: 14. The germline V gene has CDR1 MNHEY and CDR2 SVGEGT. The CDR3 totals 18 residues. CDR3 region: CASSPPGGRSWGTDTQYF. The DNA for the CDR3 is TGTGCCAGCAGTCCCCCCGGCGGGAGGTCCTGGGGCACAGATACGCAGTATTTT.

This clonotype was observed many times. V gene TRBV29-1 combines with J gene TRBJ2-7; 7 bases match TRBD1. Trimming removed 4 bases from V and 2 bases from J; junction bases left unmatched: 11. Germline V CDR1 and CDR2: SQVTM, ANQGSEA. This CDR3 comprises 15 residues. As DNA, the CDR3 is TGCAGCGTTGCCCTGTCGGACAGGCCCACCTACGAGCAGTACTTC. Translating it yields CSVALSDRPTYEQYF.

This clonotype came up many times. The genes are TRBV25-1 and TRBJ2-1; 11 nucleotides agree with TRBD2. Germline CDR1 reads MGHDK; CDR2 reads SYGVNS. The V and J ends lost 5 bases and 5 bases, in that order; junction bases with no gene match: 11. This CDR3 has 17 residues. CDR3 in DNA: TGTGCCAGCAGTTGGGATAGCGGGAGGGCCTTTGACAATGAGCAGTTCTTC. Its protein is CASSWDSGRAFDNEQFF.

The chain couples TRBV28 to TRBJ1-5; 7 bases are a match to TRBD1. CDR1 and CDR2 (germline): MDHEN, SYDVKM. The CDR3 has 14 residues. Trimming cost V 5 bases and J 5 bases; bases outside gene matches: 6. CDR3 DNA: TGTGCCAGCAGTGGGGGGGACAGATATCAGCCCCAGCATTTT. Amino acids: CASSGGDRYQPQHF.

A word on this clonotype: Compared with germline, one end of the junction differs, possibly owing to a read error. This chain joins TRBV6-5 and TRBJ1-4, with 8 bases fitting TRBD1. The CDR3 extends over 14 amino acids. CDR1 is MNHEY and CDR2 is SVGAGI in the germline V gene. CDR3 amino acids: CAGSLDRVAEKLFF. The CDR3 DNA reads TGTGCCGGCAGCCTGGACAGGGTCGCTGAAAAACTGTTTTTT.

Ten or more counts support this clonotype. The chain employs TRBV19 and TRBJ2-3, with 10 bases matching TRBD1. In germline, CDR1 is LNHDA, CDR2 SQIVND (reference sequence). Germline trimming cut 7 bases from V and 3 bases from J; bases unmatched to any gene: 7. The length of the CDR3 is 15 residues. This CDR3 reads CASITPGQGTDTQYF. DNA of the CDR3: TGTGCCAGTATCACCCCGGGACAGGGGACAGATACGCAGTATTTT.

This clonotype was detected ten times or more. The chain links TRBV20-1 to TRBJ2-3; no clear D gene. The CDR3 covers 13 residues. The germline V gene encodes CDR1 DFQATT and CDR2 SNEGSKA (reference sequence). Trimming took off 6 bases at V and 5 bases at J, with 15 bases between the two ends. CDR3: CSADGLGEDTQYF. The CDR3 nucleotides are TGCAGTGCGGACGGTCTGGGCGAAGATACGCAGTATTTT.

In this sample, this clonotype turned up many times. This rearrangement joins TRBV6-2 or TRBV6-3 to TRBJ2-7, with 15 bases fitting TRBD2. The CDR3 is 16 amino acids. Unmatched junction bases numbered 6, after V lost 5 bases and J lost 4 bases. In germline, CDR1 is MNHEY, CDR2 SVGEGT. CDR3 loop: CASSPPGLAGGYEQYF. The CDR3 DNA reads TGTGCCAGCAGTCCGCCGGGACTAGCGGGGGGATACGAGCAGTACTTC.

This clonotype was counted at least ten times. The chain uses TRBV9 and TRBJ1-5; no reliable D call. Trimming removed 3 bases from V and 0 bases from J, with 19 bases in between. CDR1 and CDR2 from the germline V gene are SGDLS and YYNGEE. CDR3 length equals 18 residues. The CDR3: CASSAWRVRPYSNQPQHF. The CDR3 coding sequence is TGTGCCAGCAGCGCGTGGAGGGTGAGGCCATATAGCAATCAGCCCCAGCATTTT. Filled out from reference TRBV9 and TRBJ1-5, the complete variable domain reads DSGVTQTPKHLITATGQRVTLRCSPRSGDLSVYWYQQSLDQGLQFLIQYYNGEERAKGNILERFSAQQFPDLHSELNLSSLELGDSALYFCASSAWRVRPYSNQPQHFGDGTRLSIL.

This clonotype appeared many times. This chain uses TRBV15 with TRBJ2-2; no reliable D call. CDR1 is LNHNV and CDR2 is YYDKDF in the germline V gene (reference sequence). Trimming left V 0 bases short and J 5 bases short, with 10 bases between. The CDR3 sequence is 15 residues long. The DNA of the CDR3 is TGTGCCACCAGCAGAGATCAGCAGCTGACCGGGGAGCTGTTTTTT. Its translation is CATSRDQQLTGELFF. The full variable domain, in which reference TRBV15 and TRBJ2-2 provide the parts outside the CDR3, is DAMVIQNPRYQVTQFGKPVTLSCSQTLNHNVMYWYQQKSSQAPKLLFHYYDKDFNNEADTPDNFQSRRPNTSFCFLDIRSPGLGDTAMYLCATSRDQQLTGELFFGEGSRLTVL.

This clonotype was recorded many times. The CDR3 is CAISEGIAGGNTDTQYF. DNA for the CDR3: TGTGCCATCAGTGAGGGAATAGCGGGAGGCAACACAGATACGCAGTATTTT. The rearrangement uses TRBV10-3 and TRBJ2-3; TRBD2 matches 10 bases. With V trimmed by 2 bases and J by 2 bases, 7 bases remained unmatched. The germline V gene encodes CDR1 ENHRY and CDR2 SYGVKD. The CDR3 consists of 17 residues.